This T cell receptor beta chain was documented in a study of blood T cell repertoires in COVID-19. Using immunoSEQ multiplex PCR, the repertoire was profiled, and TCRdb retains in-frame clones only, with some absent. This sample yields roughly 430,000 clones, of which around 90% are seen a single time; over 2% belongs to the top ten. This clone has just a few counts. V was pared by 1 base and J by 1 base, with 4 bases between. The CDR3 runs 13 residues. Germline CDR1 reads MGHRA; CDR2 reads YSYEKL. V usage is TRBV4-1 and J usage is TRBJ1-1; D not resolved. This TCR derives from a woman between 35 and 50 years old with acute COVID-19. Sequencing was performed on PBMCs or T cells enriched from blood (not recorded which). CDR3 residues: CASSQVGNTEAFF. CDR3 bases: TGCGCCAGCAGCCAAGTCGGGAACACTGAAGCTTTCTTT.